This T cell receptor beta chain was profiled in a study of blood T cell repertoires in COVID-19. Study details: Material from acute and convalescent COVID-19 was sourced from the United States, Italy and Spain. Nucleic acid was either cDNA or gDNA, and it came from T cells, B-cell-depleted T cells, or PBMCs.

Original processing methods: Nucleated cell counts were estimated from reference gene primer amplification. The table came from immunoSEQ multiplex PCR; TCRdb's copy has only in-frame clones and leaves some out. V and J calls and clone size are given by that table; D and trimming were obtained from the DNA. The sample carries some 45,000 clones, roughly 88% recorded once. The CDR3 is 15 amino acids. The V gene lost 1 base and the J gene lost 4 bases, with 11 bases spanning the gap. From germline, CDR1 is SGHRS and CDR2 YFSETQ. The specimen was peripheral blood. This chain connects TRBV5-1 to TRBJ2-2, with no clear D. The sequence came from an elderly woman with acute or convalescent COVID-19. The CDR3 DNA follows: TGCGCCAGCAGCTTGAGTACAGCCAGCACCGGGGAGCTGTTTTTT. Translation gives CASSLSTASTGELFF. The full variable domain, in which reference TRBV5-1 and TRBJ2-2 provide the parts outside the CDR3, is KAGVTQTPRYLIKTRGQQVTLSCSPISGHRSVSWYQQTPGQGLQFLFEYFSETQRNKGNFPGRFSGRQFSNSRSEMNVSTLELGDSALYLCASSLSTASTGELFFGEGSRLTVL.